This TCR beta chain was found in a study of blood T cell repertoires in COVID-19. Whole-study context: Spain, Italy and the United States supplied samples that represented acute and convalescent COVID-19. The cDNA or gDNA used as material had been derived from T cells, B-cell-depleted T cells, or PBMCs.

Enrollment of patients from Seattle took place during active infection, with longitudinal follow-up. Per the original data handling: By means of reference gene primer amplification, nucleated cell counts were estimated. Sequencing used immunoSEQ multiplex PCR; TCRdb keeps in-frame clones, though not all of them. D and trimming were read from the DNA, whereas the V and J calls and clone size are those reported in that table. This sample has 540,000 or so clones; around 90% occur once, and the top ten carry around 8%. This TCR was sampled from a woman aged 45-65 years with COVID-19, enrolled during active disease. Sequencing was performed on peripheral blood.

The CDR3 is CASSPHLGASNEQFF. Here the CDR3 DNA reads TGTGCCAGCAGCCCCCATCTGGGGGCGAGCAATGAGCAGTTCTTC. The chain uses TRBV11-2 and TRBJ2-1; D is possibly TRBD1 (6 bases). CDR3 length: 15 amino acids. CDR1 is SGHAT and CDR2 is FQNNGV in the germline V gene. Trimming took 5 bases from V and 6 from J, leaving 17 bases between them.